This T cell receptor beta chain was sequenced during a study of graft-versus-host responses after intestinal transplantation. Study overall: Uniformly, recipients were administered anti-thymocyte globulin induction with subsequent tacrolimus and steroids for about 3 years.

Assay used: immunoSEQ multiplex PCR; TCRdb lists only in-frame clones, some missing. The sample has around 90,000 clones; approximately 94% are singletons. General study findings and limits: Early HvG declines after transplant were associated with peak circulating GvH clone levels. The recipient marrow held GvH clones, and some of them showed up first in ileum or blood.

Note on this clone: The antigen is not known.

CDR1 is MNHEY, CDR2 SVGAGI, per germline. This CDR3 region has 16 residues. V shed 7 bases and J shed 0 bases, with 19 bases lying between them. This TCR was recovered from a human donor who was the organ donor for an intestinal transplant. The chain uses TRBV6-5 and TRBJ2-7; D ambiguous. The sequenced sample was unstimulated CD4+ T cells sorted from spleen or lymph node cells, obtained before transplant. This CDR3 reads CASTYKLSTSSYEQYF. As DNA, the CDR3 is TGTGCCAGCACTTATAAACTCAGCACGAGCTCCTACGAGCAGTACTTC.